This T cell receptor (beta chain) appears in the sequencing data of a study of T-cell memory formation after mild COVID-19. Study information: Largely, TCR clusters stayed within a single donor.

General study results and limits: Mainly CM and EM harbored the contracting CD4+ clones; mainly EMRA harbored the CD8+ ones.

This clonotype has only a few counts. Its cognate antigen is unknown. Germline V CDR1 and CDR2: KGHDR, SFDVKD. V was shortened by 3 bases and J by 8 bases, with 16 bases between the two germline ends. This CDR3 region has 15 residues. One entry per CDR3 protein results from TCRdb running MiXCR on the 5' RACE reads. This sample has 400,000 to 450,000 distinct CDR3 sequences, with approximately 19% found just once. This TCR came from a man between 18 and 35 years old who had mild COVID-19 (a few samples of this study predate the infection). Cell type and time point are not known. Specimen: PBMCs or a T cell subset sorted from them (not recorded which). The rearrangement uses TRBV24-1 and TRBJ2-1; weak D call: TRBD2 (6 bases). This CDR3 reads CATSDPLLAIHEQFF. The CDR3 coding sequence is TGTGCCACCAGTGATCCCCTCCTAGCGATCCATGAGCAGTTCTTC.